Each of the 27 T cell receptor beta chains below was sequenced from the same sample in a study of T cell repertoires in cytomegalovirus infection (dated by TCRdb to 2018 to 2020). The data were produced on an Illumina HiSeq 1500. The raw public data were reprocessed by TCRdb itself: fastp quality trimming at Q25, MiXCR clonotype calling, in-frame beta chains only. Rows matching on CDR3 protein sequence are summarized as one entry with the most common DNA and genes. The sample contains approximately 250,000 distinct CDR3 sequences, roughly 22% of them found a single time. In total, the top ten clones hold 15% to 20% of the sample. Sequencing was done on a sample of CD8+ T cells from PBMCs. Receptors originate from a human donor in good health (CMV status not recorded). Some clones in this sample may be carry-over from other donors' samples.

This clonotype was picked up a small number of times. The chain combines TRBV10-2 with TRBJ2-1; D might be TRBD2 (7 bases). The CDR3 runs 16 residues. Germline V gene lookup returns CDR1 WSHSY and CDR2 SAAADI. V shed 8 bases and J shed 3 bases, with 20 bases lying between them. Here the CDR3 DNA reads TGCGCCAGCGGCTCCGGGGGCGGGGGCTTCTACAATGAGCAGTTCTTC. Protein sequence: CASGSGGGGFYNEQFF.

This clonotype was seen more than once but under ten times. The V and J genes are TRBV6-5 and TRBJ1-1; tentatively, D is TRBD1 (6 bases). The germline V gene has CDR1 MNHEY and CDR2 SVGAGI. Deletions cut 0 bases from V and 3 bases from J, with 8 bases between. The CDR3 spans 14 residues. The CDR3 is CASSYSRQDTEAFF. CDR3 bases: TGTGCCAGCAGTTACTCGCGACAGGACACTGAAGCTTTCTTT.

Ten or more counts support this clonotype. The chain couples TRBV6-5 to TRBJ1-1; unclear D gene. The CDR3 totals 14 residues. CDR1 and CDR2 from the germline V gene are MNHEY and SVGAGI. Trimming shortened V by 3 bases and J by 1 base, and 9 bases separated the two germline ends. CDR3 nucleotide sequence: TGTGCCAGCAGTTATACAGACAAGAACACTGAAGCTTTCTTT. Translation gives CASSYTDKNTEAFF.

This clonotype was detected ten times or more. The gene calls are TRBV4-1 and TRBJ2-3, with D perhaps matching TRBD1 (6 bases). Germline values: CDR1 MGHRA, CDR2 YSYEKL. V was shortened by 4 bases and J by 5 bases, with 16 bases between the two germline ends. The CDR3 is made up of 15 amino acids. The chain's CDR3 is CASSRTERGQDTQYF. CDR3 sequence (DNA): TGCGCCAGCAGCCGGACAGAAAGGGGTCAAGATACGCAGTATTTT.

This chain uses TRBV11-2 with TRBJ2-7; TRBD1 aligns across 8 bases. The ends lost 5 bases at V and 5 bases at J; junction bases unmatched: 11. Germline CDR1 is SGHAT and CDR2 is FQNNGV. The CDR3 loop spans 15 amino acids. The CDR3 reads CASSAPGQGVNEQYF. For the CDR3, the DNA is TGTGCCAGCAGCGCCCCAGGACAGGGAGTCAACGAGCAGTACTTC.

This clonotype was seen repeatedly, ten times or more. The CDR3 DNA is TGTGCCAGCAGCGTAGGATATAGCAATCAGCCCCAGCATTTT. Encoded protein: CASSVGYSNQPQHF. The gene calls are TRBV9 and TRBJ1-5; no reliable D call. The V gene lost 0 bases and the J gene lost 0 bases, with 4 bases spanning the gap. This CDR3 region has 14 residues. Per the germline V gene, CDR1 is SGDLS and CDR2 is YYNGEE.

J is TRBJ2-7 and V is TRBV14; D remains unclear. The CDR3 has 13 amino acids. V lost 5 bases and J 5 bases, leaving 13 bases between the germline ends. Germline-derived CDR1 and CDR2 are SGHDN and FVKESK. DNA of the CDR3: TGTGCCAGCAGCGGAGTACTCTTTAACGAGCAGTACTTC. This gives the protein CASSGVLFNEQYF.

J is TRBJ1-2 and V is TRBV2, with D possibly TRBD1 on 6 matching bases. V lost 6 bases to trimming and J lost 3 bases, with 23 bases between them. CDR1 SNHLY and CDR2 FYNNEI come from the germline V gene. The CDR3 is made up of 17 amino acids. CDR3 nucleotide sequence: TGTGCCAGCAGCATGATCGGGACACAACATAGCTACTATGGCTACACCTTC. Translated, it gives CASSMIGTQHSYYGYTF.

The table lists this clonotype with many counts. The chain recombines TRBV7-8 with TRBJ2-1; D is perhaps TRBD2 (5 bases). The CDR3 is 14 residues long. Looked up from germline, CDR1 is SGHVS and CDR2 is FQNEAQ. V was pared by 2 bases and J by 8 bases, with 13 bases between. CDR3 protein: CASSLLLDTDEQFF. The DNA of the CDR3 is TGTGCCAGCAGCTTACTACTAGATACCGATGAGCAGTTCTTC.

This clonotype has more than one count but fewer than ten. The chain couples TRBV7-2 to TRBJ1-3; TRBD1 matches 8 bases. The CDR3 has 15 amino acids. Germline trimming cut 7 bases from V and 3 bases from J; bases unmatched to any gene: 8. Germline V CDR1 and CDR2: SGHTA, FQGNSA. CDR3 residues: CASNTQGAHGNTIYF. The CDR3 DNA is TGTGCCAGCAACACGCAGGGGGCGCATGGAAACACCATATATTTT.

The table lists this clonotype with many counts. This chain joins TRBV7-9 and TRBJ2-1, with D maybe TRBD2 (6 bases). The germline V gene encodes CDR1 SEHNR and CDR2 FQNEAQ (reference sequence). The CDR3 loop spans 16 amino acids. The ends were cut back, 1 base at V and 4 bases at J, with 14 bases in the middle. This chain's CDR3 is CASSLDGGIHYNEQFF. In DNA form, the CDR3 reads TGTGCCAGCAGCTTAGACGGGGGTATACATTACAATGAGCAGTTCTTC.

The chain's CDR3 is CSASIGFRARYGYTF. CDR3 nucleotides: TGCAGTGCTTCGATCGGGTTCCGGGCTAGATATGGCTACACCTTC. The chain joins TRBV20-1 to TRBJ1-2; no clear D gene. Trimming removed 5 bases from V and 5 bases from J, with 21 bases in between. The length of the CDR3 is 15 residues. Germline-derived CDR1 and CDR2 are DFQATT and SNEGSKA (reference sequence).

The chain joins TRBV28 to TRBJ1-3; D uncertain. V was pared by 2 bases and J by 9 bases, with 14 bases between. There are 14 residues in the CDR3. Germline V gene lookup returns CDR1 MDHEN and CDR2 SYDVKM. The CDR3 DNA reads as TGTGCCAGCAGTTTAATTGAGACCATGCCCACCATATATTTT. The encoded protein is CASSLIETMPTIYF.

V usage is TRBV7-9 and J usage is TRBJ1-1; possible D gene TRBD1, 6 bases. Germline V CDR1 and CDR2: SEHNR, FQNEAQ (reference sequence). This CDR3 contains 14 residues. V lost 6 bases and J 3 bases, leaving 14 bases between the germline ends. The CDR3 coding sequence is TGTGCCAGCAGACCAGGGGATAGGGACACTGAAGCTTTCTTT. Its protein product is CASRPGDRDTEAFF.

This clonotype has more than one count but fewer than ten. This rearrangement joins TRBV6-6 to TRBJ2-1, with a weak D call TRBD1 (5 bases). This CDR3 spans 11 amino acids. V gave up 7 bases and J gave up 8 bases, with 9 bases separating them. Germline CDR1 reads MNHNY; CDR2 reads SVGAGI (reference sequence). The CDR3, as DNA: TGTGCCAGCACCCAGACAGATGAGCAGTTCTTC. Translated: CASTQTDEQFF.

This chain joins TRBV19 and TRBJ2-3; weak D call: TRBD2 (7 bases). Trimming cost V 5 bases and J 6 bases, with 12 bases left between them. The CDR3 is 13 residues long. Germline loops: CDR1 LNHDA, CDR2 SQIVND (reference sequence). Here the CDR3 DNA reads TGTGCCAGTAGTTCACGGGGGGCCGATACGCAGTATTTT. Protein: CASSSRGADTQYF.

This clonotype was recorded many times. The rearrangement links TRBV28 to TRBJ1-4; unclear D gene. V was pared by 5 bases and J by 1 base, with 5 bases between. Germline lookup yields CDR1 MDHEN and CDR2 SYDVKM. The CDR3 length is 13 residues. The CDR3 here is CASSPLTNEKLFF. Written as DNA, the CDR3 is TGTGCCAGCAGTCCCCTAACTAATGAAAAACTGTTTTTT.

This clonotype was picked up a small number of times. This chain connects TRBV19 to TRBJ2-1; 9 bases match TRBD2. CDR3 length: 18 residues. The V gene end was trimmed by 2 bases and the J gene end by 2 bases; junction bases not matched to a gene: 10. Germline V CDR1 and CDR2: LNHDA, SQIVND (reference sequence). CDR3 loop: CASSIFGVASGAYNEQFF. The CDR3 region has the DNA TGTGCCAGTAGTATATTTGGAGTGGCTAGCGGGGCCTACAATGAGCAGTTCTTC.

The V gene is TRBV6-5, the J gene TRBJ2-7; D possibly uses TRBD1 or TRBD2 (6 bases each). CDR1 MNHEY and CDR2 SVGAGI come from the germline V gene. V was pared by 0 bases and J by 6 bases, with 9 bases between. CDR3 length equals 13 residues. In DNA form, the CDR3 reads TGTGCCAGCAGTTACTCCGGGGGCGGCGAGCAGTACTTC. Protein: CASSYSGGGEQYF.

This clonotype was detected a few times. J is TRBJ1-1 and V is TRBV6-6, with D uncertain. Trimming removed 2 bases at V and 5 bases at J, with 9 bases between. There are 13 residues in the CDR3. The germline gives CDR1 MNHNY, CDR2 SVGAGI (reference sequence). The CDR3 loop reads CASSYARETEAFF. CDR3 in DNA: TGTGCCAGCAGTTACGCCCGGGAAACTGAAGCTTTCTTT.

The CDR3 is CASSEYSDYGYTF. In nucleotides, the CDR3 is TGTGCCAGCAGTGAATACTCGGATTATGGCTACACCTTC. The chain carries TRBV25-1 and TRBJ1-2; D is unclear. The CDR3 has 13 residues. The germline V and J ends were trimmed by 0 bases and 5 bases, with 7 bases remaining between them. Germline V gives CDR1 MGHDK, CDR2 SYGVNS.

This chain joins TRBV28 and TRBJ1-1; TRBD1 agrees at 7 bases. J lost 0 bases, V lost 4 bases, and 2 bases had no gene match. This CDR3 contains 14 residues. The germline V gene encodes CDR1 MDHEN and CDR2 SYDVKM. The CDR3 region has the DNA TGTGCCAGCAGTTGGGGACAGATGAACACTGAAGCTTTCTTT. Encoded protein: CASSWGQMNTEAFF.

The chain links TRBV7-6 to TRBJ2-1; weak D call: TRBD2 (6 bases). The germline gives CDR1 SGHVS, CDR2 FNYEAQ. V shed 5 bases and J shed 3 bases, with 14 bases lying between them. CDR3 length equals 15 residues. The CDR3 DNA follows: TGTGCCAGCAGCGAGGGAGGTGCGATCTACAATGAGCAGTTCTTC. Amino acids: CASSEGGAIYNEQFF.

The V gene is TRBV29-1, the J gene TRBJ1-2; D remains ambiguous. Germline CDR1 reads SQVTM; CDR2 reads ANQGSEA. V was trimmed by 1 base and J by 4 bases, leaving 4 bases between them. The CDR3 extends over 11 amino acids. CDR3 in amino acids: CSVEVSYGYTF. CDR3 coding DNA: TGCAGCGTTGAAGTTTCCTATGGCTACACCTTC. The complete variable domain, with remaining parts taken from reference TRBV29-1 and TRBJ1-2, reads SAVISQKPSRDICQRGTSLTIQCQVDSQVTMMFWYRQQPGQSLTLIATANQGSEATYESGFVIDKFPISRPNLTFSTLTVSNMSPEDSSIYLCSVEVSYGYTFGSGTRLTVV.

The rearrangement links TRBV7-9 to TRBJ2-4, with D maybe TRBD2 (7 bases). Between the trimmed V and J ends, which lost 5 bases and 9 bases, there was a span of 26 bases. The CDR3 totals 17 residues. Germline values: CDR1 SEHNR, CDR2 FQNEAQ (reference sequence). CDR3 protein: CASSPRGGKEPSGIQYF. The CDR3, as DNA: TGTGCCAGCAGCCCGAGGGGGGGCAAGGAACCTTCGGGCATTCAGTACTTC. The full variable domain, rest sourced from reference TRBV7-9 and TRBJ2-4, is DTGVSQNPRHKITKRGQNVTFRCDPISEHNRLYWYRQTLGQGPEFLTYFQNEAQLEKSRLLSDRFSAERPKGSFSTLEIQRTEQGDSAMYLCASSPRGGKEPSGIQYFGAGTRLSVL.

This clonotype has a handful of counts. V and J are TRBV7-9 and TRBJ2-7; no clear D. CDR3 size: 12 residues. Germline V lookup: CDR1 SEHNR, CDR2 FQNEAQ (reference sequence). Trimming removed 2 bases at V and 6 bases at J, with 8 bases between. CDR3 sequence reads: CASSLQEREQYF. CDR3 DNA sequence: TGTGCCAGCAGCTTACAGGAGCGCGAGCAGTACTTC.

This clonotype was observed many times. V usage is TRBV6-1 and J usage is TRBJ2-2; TRBD2 is a possible D gene (6 bases). Germline lookup yields CDR1 MNHNS and CDR2 SASEGT. Trimming removed 3 bases from V and 4 bases from J, with 12 bases in between. The CDR3 has 15 residues. The CDR3 coding sequence is TGTGCCAGCAGTGATTGGGGAGGACGCACCGGGGAGCTGTTTTTT. Amino acid sequence: CASSDWGGRTGELFF.